This T cell receptor (beta chain) emerged from a study of shared clonotypes between healthy human individuals. Study summary: The plates for each donor numbered three CD4 naive, three CD4 memory, two CD8 naive and one CD8 memory.

V shed 8 bases and J shed 0 bases, with 6 bases lying between them. The CDR3 length is 11 residues. Per the germline V gene, CDR1 is SGHRS and CDR2 is YFSETQ. The sorted-subset replicate PCRs were given around 0.2 ug DNA, which is about 29,000 T cell genomes. Generated by immunoSEQ multiplex PCR, the TCRdb table keeps only in-frame clones and is missing some. This sample has roughly 1,000,000 clones; about 84% occur once, and the top ten carry roughly 0.57%. This TCR was recovered from a man younger than 35 in good health. Some clones in this sample may be carry-over from other donors' samples. The rearrangement joins TRBV5-1 to TRBJ2-7; maybe TRBD2 (5 bases). The sequenced sample consisted of memory CD4+ T cells from PBMCs. Subset here: CD45RA-negative fraction. The CDR3 sequence is CASRGSYEQYF. CDR3 bases: TGCGCCAGTCGGGGCTCCTACGAGCAGTACTTC.